This T cell receptor (beta chain) was recovered during a study of cytotoxic CD8 clonotypes in ibrutinib-treated CLL. Study summary: Response specimens were obtained following a median treatment duration of 12 months, with a range of 6 to 36.

Study results and limitations: Clonality rose at ibrutinib response, held steady in sustained remission, and fell toward baseline at progression. Clonality correlated strongly with circulating CD8+ T cells and exceeded age-matched healthy donors at baseline. Treatment saw public clonotypes, which were uncommon, either contract or stay stable.

The sample holds a few counts of this clone. No antigen is known for it. This CDR3 region has 17 residues. Germline CDR1 is SEHNR and CDR2 is FQNEAQ (reference sequence). J gave up 2 bases and V 5 bases, and 11 bases lay outside the gene matches. Repertoires were generated with immunoSEQ multiplex PCR, while TCRdb's copy carries only in-frame clones and drops some. The sample has approximately 60,000 clones, over 55% seen once. The sequence derives from a human donor with chronic lymphocytic leukemia. This material consisted of PBMCs, taken after 24 months of ibrutinib treatment. The J gene is TRBJ2-7, the V gene TRBV7-9; 11 bases agree with TRBD1. CDR3 loop: CASSPGTGGYQAYEQYV. The CDR3 bases are TGTGCCAGCAGCCCGGGGACAGGGGGATACCAGGCCTACGAGCAGTACGTC.